This T cell receptor beta chain is drawn from a study of cytomegalovirus exposure and HLA in healthy donors. Germline V lookup: CDR1 MNHEY, CDR2 SMNVEV (reference sequence). V lost 6 bases and J lost 2, with 8 bases in between. The CDR3 extends over 12 amino acids. The primer mix had 60 Vbeta and 13 Jbeta primers. The table came from immunoSEQ multiplex PCR; TCRdb's copy has only in-frame clones and leaves some out. This repertoire shows some 240,000 clones, approximately 80% found once; its top ten account for 3% to 4%. Study results and limitations: TRBV6-2, TRBV6-3 and other indistinguishable V segments were excluded.

Points on this clone: Its antigen is currently unknown.

This TCR derives from a male donor in good health and CMV-seronegative. Material: PBMCs. V usage is TRBV27 and J usage is TRBJ2-7, with a possible D match to TRBD1 (5 bases). Here the CDR3 DNA reads TGTGCCAGCAGCGACAGTCCCTACGAGCAGTACTTC. Its protein is CASSDSPYEQYF.